The 19 T cell receptor beta chains reported below all come from one sample, sequenced in a study of blood T cell repertoires in COVID-19. Here immunoSEQ multiplex PCR was the method, and the copy in TCRdb shows in-frame clones only, minus some. The sample contains a few hundred thousand clones, around 87% of which appear only once. Sequencing was done on a sample of PBMCs or T cells enriched from blood (not recorded which). These receptors originate from a man younger than 40 who had recovered from COVID-19.

The chain recombines TRBV6-2 or TRBV6-3 with TRBJ1-1, with a weak D call TRBD1 (5 bases). The V end lost 0 bases, the J end lost 1 base, and 9 bases lay between the germline ends. The CDR3 totals 15 residues. CDR1 is MNHEY, CDR2 SVGEGT, per germline. Here the CDR3 DNA reads TGTGCCAGCAGTTACTCGGGGGGGAAGAACACTGAAGCTTTCTTT. Translated, it gives CASSYSGGKNTEAFF.

The chain is built from TRBV7-9 and TRBJ2-1, with D perhaps TRBD1 (6 bases). Trimming cost V 6 bases and J 8 bases, with 20 bases left between them. Germline values: CDR1 SEHNR, CDR2 FQNEAQ (reference sequence). The CDR3 loop spans 15 amino acids. The CDR3 DNA sequence: TGTGCCAGCAGTTCCCCCCAACCAGGGGCGGATGAGCAGTTCTTC. Its translation is CASSSPQPGADEQFF.

The rearrangement joins TRBV7-9 to TRBJ1-2; 9 nucleotides match TRBD1. The ends lost 4 bases at V and 2 bases at J; junction bases unmatched: 8. The CDR3 contains 16 residues. Germline assignment: CDR1 SEHNR and CDR2 FQNEAQ (reference sequence). The CDR3 coding sequence is TGTGCCAGCAGCTGGGGACAGGGTGGAGAAAACTATGGCTACACCTTC. This gives the protein CASSWGQGGENYGYTF.

The chain combines TRBV19 with TRBJ1-2, with 7 bases that match TRBD1. There are 13 residues in the CDR3. J was trimmed by 1 base and V by 9 bases; bases with no gene match: 5. The germline V gene has CDR1 LNHDA and CDR2 SQIVND (reference sequence). The CDR3 coding sequence is TGTGCCAGCGGGACAGCGATTAACTATGGCTACACCTTC. Its translation is CASGTAINYGYTF. Drawing the rest from reference TRBV19 and TRBJ1-2, the complete variable domain is DGGITQSPKYLFRKEGQNVTLSCEQNLNHDAMYWYRQDPGQGLRLIYYSQIVNDFQKGDIAEGYSVSREKKESFPLTVTSAQKNPTAFYLCASGTAINYGYTFGSGTRLTVV.

V and J are TRBV12-3 or TRBV12-4 and TRBJ2-1, with D perhaps matching TRBD2 (5 bases). V was pared by 3 bases and J by 10 bases, with 13 bases between. CDR3 size: 13 residues. The CDR3 region has the DNA TGTGCCAGCAGTTTGGAGGTTTGGATGGAGCAGTTCTTC. It encodes CASSLEVWMEQFF.

V usage is TRBV27 and J usage is TRBJ2-2; tentatively, D is TRBD1 (6 bases). CDR1 MNHEY and CDR2 SMNVEV come from the germline V gene (reference sequence). The CDR3 runs to 13 residues. V was shortened by 7 bases and J by 5 bases, with 11 bases between the two germline ends. The CDR3 DNA is TGTGCCAGCAACCTCCAGGGGACCGGGGAGCTGTTTTTT. Protein: CASNLQGTGELFF.

This clone has only a few counts. CDR3 sequence reads: CATETGDSNQPQHF. CDR3 sequence (DNA): TGTGCCACTGAGACAGGGGATAGCAATCAGCCCCAGCATTTT. The V gene is TRBV10-3, the J gene TRBJ1-5, with TRBD1 identical over 8 bases. CDR3 length equals 14 residues. Germline assignment: CDR1 ENHRY and CDR2 SYGVKD. With V trimmed by 10 bases and J by 0 bases, 5 bases remained unmatched.

This chain links TRBV5-1 with TRBJ2-1; TRBD1 aligns across 8 bases. Germline values: CDR1 SGHRS, CDR2 YFSETQ. The length of the CDR3 is 14 residues. V trimming: 0 bases; J trimming: 12 bases; junction bases outside the gene matches: 8. The CDR3 nucleotides are TGCGCCAGCAGCTTGGGACAGGGGACTTATGGGCAGTTCTTC. Translating it yields CASSLGQGTYGQFF.

This clone was seen just once. The chain couples TRBV4-2 to TRBJ2-7, with 10 bases aligning to TRBD2. In germline, CDR1 is LGHNA, CDR2 YNFKEQ. CDR3 length equals 15 residues. J gave up 6 bases and V 0 bases, and 5 bases lay outside the gene matches. CDR3 in amino acids: CASSQEASGGREQYF. In DNA, the CDR3 is TGTGCCAGCAGCCAAGAGGCTAGCGGGGGCCGCGAGCAGTACTTC.

The chain combines TRBV20-1 with TRBJ1-1, with D maybe TRBD1 (5 bases). Per the germline V gene, CDR1 is DFQATT and CDR2 is SNEGSKA (reference sequence). Trimming shortened V by 3 bases and J by 5 bases, and 7 bases separated the two germline ends. This CDR3 is 11 amino acids long. The CDR3 nucleotides are TGCAGTGCTAGGGGGCCAACTGAAGCTTTCTTT. Amino acids: CSARGPTEAFF.

This clone came up once. The J gene is TRBJ1-1, the V gene TRBV6-5; D unresolved. Looked up from germline, CDR1 is MNHEY and CDR2 is SVGAGI. The V end was cut by 8 bases, the J end by 6 bases, with 16 bases between. This CDR3 has 13 amino acids. The CDR3 DNA reads as TGTGCCAGCGGACGGTGGGTGGGAGCTGAAGCTTTCTTT. Its protein is CASGRWVGAEAFF.

This rearrangement joins TRBV6-5 to TRBJ1-2; D is undetermined. Trimming left V 1 base short and J 2 bases short, with 11 bases between. The CDR3 extends over 15 amino acids. CDR1 MNHEY and CDR2 SVGAGI come from the germline V gene. The CDR3 DNA is TGTGCCAGCAGTTACTACTCGACACCCAACTATGGCTACACCTTC. This gives the protein CASSYYSTPNYGYTF.

As DNA, the CDR3 is TGTGCCAGCAGCCAAACCACAGGGACAGGGGCGGACTACGAGCAGTACTTC. Residues: CASSQTTGTGADYEQYF. The chain recombines TRBV5-4 with TRBJ2-7; 10 bases are a match to TRBD1. The length of the CDR3 is 17 residues. V lost 4 bases and J lost 3; bases outside the gene matches: 13. Germline values: CDR1 SGHNT, CDR2 YYREEE (reference sequence). Together with reference TRBV5-4 and TRBJ2-7, the CDR3 gives the full variable domain: ETGVTQSPTHLIKTRGQQVTLRCSSQSGHNTVSWYQQALGQGPQFIFQYYREEENGRGNFPPRFSGLQFPNYSSELNVNALELDDSALYLCASSQTTGTGADYEQYFGPGTRLTVT.

The count of this clone is one. The chain couples TRBV5-1 to TRBJ1-2; TRBD1 might be the D (6 bases). V was cut by 4 bases and J by 2 bases, with 15 bases left in between. In germline, CDR1 is SGHRS, CDR2 YFSETQ. The CDR3 extends over 15 amino acids. For the CDR3, the DNA is TGCGCCAGCAGCCCGAACGCAGGGGAGAACTATGGCTACACCTTC. It specifies CASSPNAGENYGYTF.

This clone has only one observation. The V gene is TRBV5-5, the J gene TRBJ1-2; 7 nucleotides match TRBD1. The CDR3 runs to 14 residues. The germline V gene encodes CDR1 SGHKS and CDR2 YYEKEE (reference sequence). J gave up 1 base and V 2 bases, and 2 bases lay outside the gene matches. In DNA, the CDR3 is TGTGCCAGCAGCTTAGGGACAGATAACTATGGCTACACCTTC. The encoded protein is CASSLGTDNYGYTF.

The sample holds one count of this clone. V usage is TRBV27 and J usage is TRBJ2-7, with D perhaps TRBD1 (5 bases). There are 15 residues in the CDR3. With 2 bases removed from V and 0 bases from J, the gap between germline ends came to 11 bases. Per germline, CDR1 MNHEY and CDR2 SMNVEV (reference sequence). This CDR3 reads CASSLAADNSYEQYF. CDR3 in DNA: TGTGCCAGCAGTTTAGCCGCGGACAACTCCTACGAGCAGTACTTC.

This rearrangement joins TRBV19 to TRBJ1-2; TRBD1 matches 8 bases. The CDR3 loop spans 20 amino acids. J lost 2 bases, V lost 5 bases, and 22 bases had no gene match. Germline-derived CDR1 and CDR2 are LNHDA and SQIVND (reference sequence). DNA for the CDR3: TGTGCCAGTAGTCTTCGTAGCGTCGGACAGGGCAAGGGAAGGAACTATGGCTACACCTTC. It translates to CASSLRSVGQGKGRNYGYTF.

The chain recombines TRBV9 with TRBJ2-1; TRBD1 might be the D (6 bases). Germline V gives CDR1 SGDLS, CDR2 YYNGEE. The CDR3 sequence is 16 residues long. V lost 3 bases and J lost 10, with 23 bases in between. In DNA, the CDR3 is TGTGCCAGCAGCGGAGGCCCCTCACAGGGTACTGGCGAGCAGTTCTTC. Translating gives CASSGGPSQGTGEQFF.

J is TRBJ1-1 and V is TRBV19, with D perhaps TRBD1 (6 bases). Germline V gene sequence: CDR1 LNHDA, CDR2 SQIVND (reference sequence). Trimming took off 5 bases at V and 7 bases at J, with 20 bases between the two ends. The CDR3 spans 15 residues. The CDR3 here is CASSPRQEAYGEAFF. CDR3 nucleotide sequence: TGTGCCAGTAGTCCTAGACAGGAGGCGTATGGTGAAGCTTTCTTT.